These 22 T cell receptor beta chains came from one sample sequenced in a study of shared clonotypes between healthy human individuals. Measured with immunoSEQ multiplex PCR; TCRdb has only the in-frame clones, and not every one. The data show approximately 2.3 million clones, about 92% seen once. Input material: naive CD4+ T cells from PBMCs. As for subset: CD45RA+ positively selected. These receptors were collected from a young man in good health. Some clones in this sample may be carry-over from other donors' samples.

V is TRBV25-1 and J is TRBJ2-4; 9 nucleotides agree with TRBD1. With V trimmed by 6 bases and J by 9 bases, 6 bases remained unmatched. Germline lookup yields CDR1 MGHDK and CDR2 SYGVNS. The CDR3 has 13 amino acids. In DNA form, the CDR3 reads TGTGCCAGCAGAACCGGGACAGGGAGCATTCAGTACTTC. The encoded protein is CASRTGTGSIQYF.

The J gene is TRBJ1-4, the V gene TRBV9; perhaps TRBD1 as D (5 bases). The V end was cut by 3 bases, the J end by 6 bases, with 15 bases between. Germline CDR1 SGDLS, CDR2 YYNGEE. The CDR3 is 15 amino acids. CDR3 bases: TGTGCCAGCAGCGCTCCCGGGGCAGCCTATGAAAAACTGTTTTTT. Residues: CASSAPGAAYEKLFF.

CDR3 nucleotides: TGTGCCAGCAGTTTACAAGGTGGCGGGAGGGGAAACATTCAGTACTTC. Translating gives CASSLQGGGRGNIQYF. The V and J genes are TRBV28 and TRBJ2-4; 9 bases match TRBD2. The J segment lost 6 bases and the V segment lost 2 bases, leaving 8 bases of the junction unmatched. CDR3 length equals 16 residues. The germline CDR1 and CDR2 sequences are MDHEN and SYDVKM.

This clone occurred once. The junction departs from germline at one end; a sequencing error may be responsible. This sequence joins TRBV7-2 and TRBJ2-5; tentative D call: TRBD2 (6 bases). Per the germline V gene, CDR1 is SGHTA and CDR2 is FQGNSA. This CDR3 contains 12 residues. The CDR3 sequence: CASSTTIRDLHF. DNA for the CDR3: TGTGCCAGCAGCACCACTATCCGGGACTTGCACTTC.

The chain couples TRBV7-9 to TRBJ1-1, with 7 nucleotides matching TRBD1. Germline V gene sequence: CDR1 SEHNR, CDR2 FQNEAQ (reference sequence). CDR3 length: 14 amino acids. Trimming removed 2 bases from V and 3 bases from J; junction bases left unmatched: 3. CDR3 sequence: CASSLMQGDTEAFF. The DNA for the CDR3 is TGTGCCAGCAGCTTAATGCAGGGGGACACTGAAGCTTTCTTT.

The chain combines TRBV28 with TRBJ1-5; no clear D. Trimming removed 5 bases at V and 3 bases at J, with 17 bases between. Germline values: CDR1 MDHEN, CDR2 SYDVKM. CDR3 size: 16 residues. CDR3 DNA: TGTGCCAGCAGTACTGCGGCAGGCGGTATCAATCAGCCCCAGCATTTT. Protein sequence: CASSTAAGGINQPQHF.

J is TRBJ2-5 and V is TRBV7-9; D assignment may be TRBD1 or TRBD2 (5 bases each). Germline CDR1 SEHNR, CDR2 FQNEAQ (reference sequence). The CDR3 loop spans 13 amino acids. Trimming removed 6 bases from V and 0 bases from J, with 8 bases in between. The CDR3 here is CASRQEDQETQYF. CDR3 sequence (DNA): TGTGCCAGCAGACAGGAGGACCAAGAGACCCAGTACTTC.

This clone was seen just once. This chain uses TRBV7-6 with TRBJ1-2; 11 bases are a match to TRBD1. Trimming removed 6 bases from V and 6 bases from J; junction bases left unmatched: 12. Looked up from germline, CDR1 is SGHVS and CDR2 is FNYEAQ. This CDR3 spans 16 amino acids. The chain's CDR3 is CASSFGGRTGGHGYTF. The CDR3 DNA sequence: TGTGCCAGCAGTTTTGGGGGCCGGACAGGGGGCCATGGCTACACCTTC.

This chain joins TRBV7-8 and TRBJ1-1, with 8 bases aligning to TRBD1. CDR1 is SGHVS and CDR2 is FQNEAQ in the germline V gene. V was clipped by 4 bases and J by 1 base; unmatched bases: 5. The CDR3 covers 15 residues. The DNA for the CDR3 is TGTGCCAGCAGCTACGGACAGGGATCGAACACTGAAGCTTTCTTT. This translates into CASSYGQGSNTEAFF.

This chain uses TRBV6-1 with TRBJ2-2; TRBD1 aligns across 8 bases. The germline V gene encodes CDR1 MNHNS and CDR2 SASEGT. Trimming cost V 6 bases and J 5 bases; bases outside gene matches: 8. The CDR3 contains 15 residues. The CDR3 DNA reads TGTGCCAGCAGCCGACTAGGGACAGGTACCGGGGAGCTGTTTTTT. Its translation: CASSRLGTGTGELFF.

This clone was counted a single time. The rearrangement links TRBV11-2 to TRBJ2-6; perhaps TRBD1 as D (5 bases). V was trimmed by 7 bases and J by 0 bases, leaving 16 bases between them. Germline V CDR1 and CDR2: SGHAT, FQNNGV. The CDR3 totals 17 residues. Written as DNA, the CDR3 is TGTGCCAGCACCCCAACGGACACAAACTCTGGGGCCAACGTCCTGACTTTC. Translated, it gives CASTPTDTNSGANVLTF.

The chain recombines TRBV7-2 with TRBJ1-3; D is uncertain. The ends were cut back, 5 bases at V and 4 bases at J, with 9 bases in the middle. Germline V gives CDR1 SGHTA, CDR2 FQGNSA. This CDR3 contains 13 residues. The CDR3 protein is CASSTNRGNTIYF. The DNA for the CDR3 is TGTGCCAGCAGCACCAATCGAGGAAACACCATATATTTT.

As concerns this clone: In the same sample, other DNA sequences code for this CDR3. This chain connects TRBV19 to TRBJ2-7; D unresolved. Trimming pared 2 bases from V and 0 bases from J, leaving 8 bases between. Germline CDR1 and CDR2: LNHDA and SQIVND (reference sequence). The CDR3 length is 14 residues. The CDR3 sequence is CASSIMGSSYEQYF. The DNA of the CDR3 is TGTGCCAGTAGTATAATGGGCAGCTCCTACGAGCAGTACTTC.

This chain links TRBV7-3 with TRBJ2-5, with D possibly matching TRBD2 (5 bases). Trimming stripped 2 bases from V and 5 bases from J, with 12 bases between. CDR1 is SGHTA, CDR2 FQGTGA, per germline. The CDR3 runs 14 residues. CDR3 bases: TGTGCCAGCAGCTTAGGAGGAAGGCAGGAGACCCAGTACTTC. The encoded protein is CASSLGGRQETQYF.

There are a few counts of this clone. This sample also contains other DNA sequences that code for the same CDR3. The chain links TRBV2 to TRBJ1-1; D gene uncertain. Germline V gives CDR1 SNHLY, CDR2 FYNNEI. V dropped 6 bases and J dropped 1 base, with 3 bases sitting between them. The CDR3 runs to 11 residues. The CDR3 DNA sequence: TGTGCCAGCAGCGCGAACACTGAAGCTTTCTTT. Residues: CASSANTEAFF.

This clone came up once. The chain combines TRBV6-6 with TRBJ2-7, with a weak D call TRBD1 (5 bases). Germline CDR1 is MNHNY and CDR2 is SVGAGI (reference sequence). This CDR3 is 15 amino acids long. V was shortened by 6 bases and J by 0 bases, with 15 bases between the two germline ends. CDR3 amino acids: CASSPGHQSSYEQYF. In DNA form, the CDR3 reads TGTGCCAGCAGCCCAGGACACCAGAGCTCCTACGAGCAGTACTTC.

The chain couples TRBV30 to TRBJ1-3; 12 bases map to TRBD1. V was clipped by 5 bases and J by 3 bases; unmatched bases: 2. The CDR3 is 14 amino acids. From germline, CDR1 is GTSNPN and CDR2 SVGIG (reference sequence). For the CDR3, the DNA is TGTGCCTGGTGGGACAGGGGGCTTGGAAACACCATATATTTT. Its translation: CAWWDRGLGNTIYF.

The chain uses TRBV2 and TRBJ2-7; a weak D match, TRBD2 (6 bases). This CDR3 contains 15 residues. Germline V lookup: CDR1 SNHLY, CDR2 FYNNEI. V lost 4 bases and J 2 bases, leaving 15 bases between the germline ends. CDR3: CASSGRRDNAYEQYF. In DNA form, the CDR3 reads TGTGCCAGCAGTGGGAGGCGGGATAACGCCTACGAGCAGTACTTC. The variable domain in full, completed from reference TRBV2 and TRBJ2-7, reads EPEVTQTPSHQVTQMGQEVILRCVPISNHLYFYWYRQILGQKVEFLVSFYNNEISEKSEIFDDQFSVERPDGSNFTLKIRSTKLEDSAMYFCASSGRRDNAYEQYFGPGTRLTVT.

This chain's CDR3 is CAIHSGDSGRTGELFF. DNA for the CDR3: TGTGCCATCCATTCGGGGGATAGCGGGAGGACCGGGGAGCTGTTTTTT. V is TRBV10-3 and J is TRBJ2-2, with TRBD2 matching 10 bases. V shed 8 bases and J 5 bases; nucleotides not matched to a gene: 11. Germline V CDR1 and CDR2: ENHRY, SYGVKD. This CDR3 is 16 amino acids long.

This chain joins TRBV28 and TRBJ1-2; the D gene is possibly TRBD1 (5 bases). Germline lookup yields CDR1 MDHEN and CDR2 SYDVKM. The CDR3 totals 15 residues. V gave up 6 bases and J gave up 0 bases, with 14 bases separating them. CDR3 in DNA: TGTGCCAGCAGCCACGGGGGTACAGCTAACTATGGCTACACCTTC. Translation gives CASSHGGTANYGYTF.

For this clone: One end of the junction does not line up with germline, which may come from a read error. The chain links TRBV2 to TRBJ2-1, with D unresolved. The CDR3 loop spans 15 amino acids. The germline V gene encodes CDR1 SNHLY and CDR2 FYNNEI. The CDR3, as DNA: TGTGCCACCAGTCCGCGGTGGAGCTCCTACAATGAGCAGTTCTTC. Residues: CATSPRWSSYNEQFF. Looking up the rest from reference TRBV2 and TRBJ2-1 gives the full variable domain: EPEVTQTPSHQVTQMGQEVILRCVPISNHLYFYWYRQILGQKVEFLVSFYNNEISEKSEIFDDQFSVERPDGSNFTLKIRSTKLEDSAMYFCATSPRWSSYNEQFFGPGTRLTVL.

Comments on this clone: In the same sample, other DNA sequences code for this CDR3. The chain carries TRBV6-1 and TRBJ1-2; no definite D call. Germline assignment: CDR1 MNHNS and CDR2 SASEGT. The CDR3 runs to 10 residues. Trimming pared 8 bases from V and 3 bases from J, leaving 4 bases between. The CDR3 reads CASSDYGYTF. In DNA form, the CDR3 reads TGTGCCAGCTCCGACTATGGCTACACCTTC.